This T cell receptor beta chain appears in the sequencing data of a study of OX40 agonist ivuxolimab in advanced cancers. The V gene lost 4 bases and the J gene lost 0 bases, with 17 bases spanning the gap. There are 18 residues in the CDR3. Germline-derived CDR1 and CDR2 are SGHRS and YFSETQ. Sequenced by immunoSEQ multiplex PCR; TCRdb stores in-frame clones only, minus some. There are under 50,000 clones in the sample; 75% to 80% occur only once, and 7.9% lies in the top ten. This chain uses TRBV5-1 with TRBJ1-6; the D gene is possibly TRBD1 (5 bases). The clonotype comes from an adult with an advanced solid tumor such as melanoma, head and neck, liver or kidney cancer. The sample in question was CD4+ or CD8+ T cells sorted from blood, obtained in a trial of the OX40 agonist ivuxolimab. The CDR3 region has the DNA TGCGCCAGCAGCCAGCGAGGGGAGGTCCACTCCTATAATTCACCCCTCCACTTT. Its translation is CASSQRGEVHSYNSPLHF.